The rows below give T cell receptor beta chains drawn from one sample of a study of cytomegalovirus exposure and HLA in healthy donors. The method was immunoSEQ multiplex PCR; TCRdb's version includes in-frame clones alone and lacks a portion of them. Of 150,000 to 200,000 clones listed, approximately 85% were seen once; the top ten hold roughly 5.2%. Source material: PBMCs. The receptors were gathered from a girl aged 5-17 years in good health and CMV-seropositive. The CDR3 runs from the conserved cysteine through the conserved F or W. D genes are given only for firm matches. Not every row has a clone size; where given, it reads once, few, many or a size class.

d_call j_call v_call clone_size cdr3_aa cdr3_nt
. TRBJ2-7 TRBV6-6 . CASSYSQTYEQYF TGTGCCAGCAGTTACTCACAGACCTACGAGCAGTACTTC
TRBD1 TRBJ1-1 TRBV2 . CASSGNRGNTEAFF TGTGCCAGCAGCGGGAACAGGGGGAACACTGAAGCTTTCTTT
. TRBJ2-1 TRBV19 . CASTESGAQEPYNEQFF TGTGCCAGTACCGAATCTGGGGCCCAGGAGCCGTACAATGAGCAGTTCTTC
. TRBJ1-1 TRBV29-1 . CSVAQGHTEAFF TGCAGCGTGGCACAGGGACACACTGAAGCTTTCTTT
. TRBJ1-1 TRBV2 once CASTIRGGTEAFF TGTGCCAGCACCATAAGGGGAGGCACTGAAGCTTTCTTT
. TRBJ1-2 TRBV2 once CASSEDRSYYGYTF TGTGCCAGCAGTGAAGACAGGAGTTACTATGGCTACACCTTC
TRBD2 TRBJ2-1 TRBV6-5 . CASSYSPAGGNNEQFF TGTGCCAGCAGTTACTCGCCCGCGGGGGGGAACAATGAGCAGTTCTTC
TRBD1 TRBJ1-1 TRBV4-2 . CASSQTDRGQEGNTEAFF TGTGCCAGCAGCCAAACCGACAGGGGCCAGGAGGGGAACACTGAAGCTTTCTTT
TRBD1 TRBJ1-2 TRBV19 . CASSIDLTGTGDGYTF TGTGCCAGTAGTATAGATCTAACCGGGACAGGGGATGGCTACACCTTC
TRBD1 TRBJ1-5 TRBV7-2 . CASSLRQGVGQPQHF TGTGCCAGCAGCTTAAGACAGGGGGTTGGTCAGCCCCAGCATTTT
TRBD2 TRBJ2-7 TRBV10-1 . CASSEGLAGEQYF TGCGCCAGCAGTGAGGGACTAGCGGGAGAGCAGTACTTC
. TRBJ2-6 TRBV5-1 few CASSLPRSGANVLTF TGCGCCAGCAGCTTGCCCCGCTCTGGGGCCAACGTCCTGACTTTC
TRBD1 TRBJ2-2 TRBV4-1 . CASSQTSRGKTGELFF TGCGCCAGCAGCCAAACCTCCAGGGGGAAAACCGGGGAGCTGTTTTTT
. TRBJ1-1 TRBV28 . CASSPRQTTEAFF TGTGCCAGCAGCCCACGACAAACCACTGAAGCTTTCTTT
TRBD1 TRBJ1-5 TRBV27 . CASSLKDRGRPYRNQPQHF TGTGCCAGCAGTTTAAAGGACAGGGGACGCCCTTATCGCAATCAGCCCCAGCATTTT
. TRBJ1-1 TRBV6-5 . CASSYGSGGTEAFF TGTGCCAGCAGTTACGGGAGTGGAGGAACTGAAGCTTTCTTT
TRBD1 TRBJ2-2 TRBV27 . CASSFLTGGPGELFF TGTGCCAGCAGTTTCTTGACAGGGGGCCCCGGGGAGCTGTTTTTT
. TRBJ1-2 TRBV6-1 . CASSSHSDSPYGYTF TGTGCCAGCAGTTCTCATTCGGACAGCCCCTATGGCTACACCTTC
TRBD1 TRBJ1-5 TRBV6-5 . CASSRTGVGNQPQHF TGTGCCAGCAGCAGGACAGGGGTTGGGAATCAGCCCCAGCATTTT
TRBD1 TRBJ2-2 TRBV6-1 once CASSEPGQGSTGELFF TGTGCCAGCAGTGAACCCGGACAGGGGAGCACCGGGGAGCTGTTTTTT
. TRBJ1-1 TRBV6-1 . CASTDGGLGSTEAFF TGTGCCAGCACCGACGGGGGATTGGGGAGCACTGAAGCTTTCTTT
. TRBJ2-2 TRBV4-2 . CASSQDPGGGRKLFF TGTGCCAGCAGCCAAGATCCAGGCGGAGGCCGGAAGCTGTTTTTT
TRBD1 TRBJ1-1 TRBV6-1 once CASTRDRPEAFF TGTGCCAGCACCCGGGACAGACCTGAAGCTTTCTTT
TRBD1 TRBJ2-1 TRBV11-2 . CASSLEGTGYNEQFF TGTGCCAGCAGCTTAGAAGGGACAGGTTACAATGAGCAGTTCTTC
TRBD1 TRBJ2-2 TRBV6-5 . CASSEQGQAGELFF TGTGCCAGCAGTGAACAGGGGCAAGCCGGGGAGCTGTTTTTT